The 20 T cell receptor beta chains below all came from one sample that was sequenced in a study of blood T cell repertoires in COVID-19. The method was immunoSEQ multiplex PCR; TCRdb's version includes in-frame clones alone and lacks a portion of them. The sample holds 150,000 to 200,000 clones; more than 65% are singletons and the top ten take approximately 2.4%. The source material was peripheral blood. These receptors all stem from a human donor with acute or convalescent COVID-19. The donor label of this sample is uncertain.

The chain couples TRBV27 to TRBJ1-2; 10 bases agree with TRBD1. After removal of 5 bases from V and 4 bases from J, the junction contained 4 bases not matched to a gene. Germline-derived CDR1 and CDR2 are MNHEY and SMNVEV (reference sequence). The CDR3 covers 14 residues. The CDR3 coding sequence is TGTGCCAGCAGTATCGGACAGGGGGTCTATGGCTACACCTTC. Translated, it gives CASSIGQGVYGYTF.

The rearrangement links TRBV6-6 to TRBJ2-3, with D perhaps TRBD2 (7 bases). V dropped 0 bases and J dropped 4 bases, with 14 bases sitting between them. The germline V gene has CDR1 MNHNY and CDR2 SVGAGI (reference sequence). The CDR3 loop spans 16 amino acids. The CDR3 coding sequence is TGTGCCAGCAGTTACTCGAGTAGGGGGAGGGCAGATACGCAGTATTTT. Translation gives CASSYSSRGRADTQYF.

The V and J genes are TRBV19 and TRBJ2-7; 9 bases are shared with TRBD2. From germline, CDR1 is LNHDA and CDR2 SQIVND (reference sequence). There are 15 residues in the CDR3. Trimming at V came to 3 bases and at J to 2 bases, leaving 5 bases not matched to a gene. This chain's CDR3 is CASSILSGSPYEQYF. The DNA of the CDR3 is TGTGCCAGTAGTATCCTTAGCGGGAGCCCCTACGAGCAGTACTTC.

The chain joins TRBV7-3 to TRBJ2-1; D is possibly TRBD2 (6 bases). In germline, CDR1 is SGHTA, CDR2 FQGTGA. Trimming removed 5 bases at V and 7 bases at J, with 18 bases between. This CDR3 has 15 residues. CDR3 residues: CASSRVEGYGNEQFF. The CDR3 DNA follows: TGTGCCAGCAGCCGCGTGGAGGGGTACGGAAATGAGCAGTTCTTC.

The gene calls are TRBV5-1 and TRBJ1-4; 11 positions match TRBD1. The trim removed 4 bases at V and 4 bases at J, leaving 6 bases unmatched. Germline-derived CDR1 and CDR2 are SGHRS and YFSETQ. The CDR3 is 16 amino acids. The CDR3 reads CASSPDRGPSNEKLFF. Here the CDR3 DNA reads TGCGCCAGCAGCCCGGACAGGGGGCCCAGTAATGAAAAACTGTTTTTT.

The chain recombines TRBV7-9 with TRBJ1-1; D remains ambiguous. Germline assignment: CDR1 SEHNR and CDR2 FQNEAQ (reference sequence). This CDR3 has 14 amino acids. The V end lost 2 bases, the J end lost 0 bases, and 7 bases lay between the germline ends. Here the CDR3 reads CASSLRVVNTEAFF. The CDR3, as DNA: TGTGCCAGCAGCTTACGGGTGGTGAACACTGAAGCTTTCTTT.

The chain employs TRBV3-1 (or the pseudogene TRBV3-2) and TRBJ2-7; D is unclear. CDR1 and CDR2 (germline): LGHDT, YNNKEL (reference sequence). V lost 3 bases and J 4 bases, leaving 7 bases between the germline ends. This CDR3 region has 12 residues. CDR3 coding DNA: TGTGCCAGCAGCCATGTAGATTACGAGCAGTACTTC. Translating it yields CASSHVDYEQYF.

This clone was detected only once. The J gene is TRBJ2-2, the V gene TRBV30; tentative D call: TRBD2 (6 bases). Germline assignment: CDR1 GTSNPN and CDR2 SVGIG (reference sequence). This CDR3 contains 16 residues. Trimming shortened V by 5 bases and J by 5 bases, and 21 bases separated the two germline ends. CDR3 nucleotide sequence: TGTGCCTGGGGAGGGGACCGGGGGATGAAAACCGGGGAGCTGTTTTTT. Its protein product is CAWGGDRGMKTGELFF.

The chain combines TRBV5-1 with TRBJ1-6, with D unclear. Per germline, CDR1 SGHRS and CDR2 YFSETQ. Trimming took 3 bases from V and 8 from J, leaving 18 bases between them. This CDR3 comprises 16 residues. CDR3 region: CASSSLGSDGDSPLHF. CDR3 sequence (DNA): TGCGCCAGCAGCTCCCTGGGGTCTGACGGGGATTCACCCCTCCACTTT.

The rearrangement joins TRBV28 to TRBJ1-1, with D uncertain. CDR1 is MDHEN and CDR2 is SYDVKM in the germline V gene. The ends were cut back, 4 bases at V and 4 bases at J, with 10 bases in the middle. The CDR3 sequence is 13 residues long. Here the CDR3 DNA reads TGTGCCAGCAGTTCCCTCCCGAGCACTGAAGCTTTCTTT. This translates into CASSSLPSTEAFF.

J is TRBJ2-3 and V is TRBV7-8; 9 bases agree with TRBD2. Germline V gene data show CDR1 as SGHVS and CDR2 as FQNEAQ. V shed 3 bases and J 1 base; nucleotides not matched to a gene: 11. The length of the CDR3 is 18 residues. The CDR3 protein is CASSLRRGGRSRTDTQYF. The CDR3 nucleotides read TGTGCCAGCAGCTTGAGGCGGGGGGGCCGTAGTCGCACAGATACGCAGTATTTT.

CDR3 sequence (DNA): TGTGCCAGCAGAGGTAAGGGGGAGCTCTACGAGCAGTACTTC. The encoded protein is CASRGKGELYEQYF. This sequence joins TRBV5-6 and TRBJ2-7; D perhaps matches TRBD1 (6 bases). Germline CDR1 reads SGHDT; CDR2 reads YYEEEE. The germline V and J ends were trimmed by 5 bases and 3 bases, with 15 bases remaining between them. CDR3 size: 14 residues.

V gene TRBV27 combines with J gene TRBJ1-1; 9 bases agree with TRBD1. Trimming cost V 4 bases and J 3 bases; bases outside gene matches: 6. Germline CDR1 MNHEY, CDR2 SMNVEV (reference sequence). This CDR3 spans 15 amino acids. In nucleotides, the CDR3 is TGTGCCAGCAGTTCTTGGACAGGGGCGGACACTGAAGCTTTCTTT. Translating gives CASSSWTGADTEAFF.

This chain uses TRBV15 with TRBJ1-5; 10 bases agree with TRBD1. Germline lookup yields CDR1 LNHNV and CDR2 YYDKDF (reference sequence). This CDR3 region has 14 residues. Trimming took 8 bases from V and 4 from J; bases not matched to a gene: 5. The CDR3 DNA reads TGTGCCACCGAGGCGGGACAGGGGAATCAGCCCCAGCATTTT. This codes for CATEAGQGNQPQHF.

The chain carries TRBV6-5 and TRBJ1-5, with 7 bases lining up with TRBD1. Germline V lookup: CDR1 MNHEY, CDR2 SVGAGI. Trimming at V came to 7 bases and at J to 7 bases, leaving 7 bases not matched to a gene. The CDR3 is made up of 13 amino acids. CDR3 protein: CASKQGLRQPQHF. The DNA for the CDR3 is TGTGCCAGCAAACAGGGGCTGCGGCAGCCCCAGCATTTT.

The V call is TRBV27, the J call TRBJ1-1, with D perhaps TRBD1 (5 bases). The CDR3 covers 12 residues. V dropped 8 bases and J dropped 5 bases, with 12 bases sitting between them. Germline V gene sequence: CDR1 MNHEY, CDR2 SMNVEV (reference sequence). The CDR3 nucleotides read TGTGCCAGCGGCCGGGGGAGGACTGAAGCTTTCTTT. Translation gives CASGRGRTEAFF.

The genes are TRBV5-1 and TRBJ1-2; D not resolved. The germline gives CDR1 SGHRS, CDR2 YFSETQ. CDR3 size: 12 residues. The V end lost 4 bases, the J end lost 6 bases, and 10 bases lay between the germline ends. The CDR3 here is CASSLEGHGYTF. The DNA for the CDR3 is TGCGCCAGCAGCCTCGAGGGTCATGGCTACACCTTC.

CDR3 residues: CASSLERGWNEQFF. The CDR3 DNA follows: TGTGCCAGCAGCTTAGAAAGGGGGTGGAATGAGCAGTTCTTC. J is TRBJ2-1 and V is TRBV7-2; D is perhaps TRBD1 (6 bases). The CDR3 spans 14 residues. Germline V lookup: CDR1 SGHTA, CDR2 FQGNSA. Between the trimmed V and J ends, which lost 1 base and 7 bases, there was a span of 11 bases.

This rearrangement joins TRBV28 to TRBJ2-7, with TRBD1 as a possible D gene (5 bases). Deletions cut 2 bases from V and 2 bases from J, with 13 bases between. The CDR3 totals 15 residues. CDR1 and CDR2 (germline): MDHEN, SYDVKM. The CDR3 loop reads CASSLPTGFTYEQYF. The CDR3 DNA follows: TGTGCCAGCAGTTTACCCACAGGTTTTACCTACGAGCAGTACTTC.

This chain connects TRBV5-4 to TRBJ2-5, with D perhaps matching TRBD1 (5 bases). Per germline, CDR1 SGHNT and CDR2 YYREEE (reference sequence). V lost 3 bases to trimming and J lost 0 bases, with 9 bases between them. The CDR3 length is 14 residues. For the CDR3, the DNA is TGTGCCAGCAGCTCTCAGGGCTACCAAGAGACCCAGTACTTC. Protein sequence: CASSSQGYQETQYF.